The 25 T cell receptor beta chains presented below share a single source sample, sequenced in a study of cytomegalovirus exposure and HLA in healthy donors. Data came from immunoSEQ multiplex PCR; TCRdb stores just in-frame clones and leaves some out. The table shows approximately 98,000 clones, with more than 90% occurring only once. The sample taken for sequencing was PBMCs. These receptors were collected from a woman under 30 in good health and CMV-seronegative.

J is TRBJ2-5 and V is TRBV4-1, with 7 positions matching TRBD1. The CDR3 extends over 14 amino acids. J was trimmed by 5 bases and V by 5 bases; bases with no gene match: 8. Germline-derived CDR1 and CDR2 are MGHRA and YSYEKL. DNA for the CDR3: TGCGCCAGCAGCGAACAGGGGAGATCGGAGACCCAGTACTTC. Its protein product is CASSEQGRSETQYF.

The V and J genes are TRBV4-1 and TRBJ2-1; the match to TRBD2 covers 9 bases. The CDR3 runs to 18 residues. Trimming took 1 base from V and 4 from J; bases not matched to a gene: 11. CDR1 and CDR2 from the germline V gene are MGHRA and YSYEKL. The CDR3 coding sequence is TGCGCCAGCAGCCAAGTCGCCGGCGGGGGGGCCACATACAATGAGCAGTTCTTC. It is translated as CASSQVAGGGATYNEQFF.

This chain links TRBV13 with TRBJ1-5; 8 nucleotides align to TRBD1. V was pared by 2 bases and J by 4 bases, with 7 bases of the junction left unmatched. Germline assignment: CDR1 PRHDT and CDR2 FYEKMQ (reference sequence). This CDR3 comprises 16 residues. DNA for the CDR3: TGTGCCAGCAGCTTACGAGGACAGGGCCCAAATCAGCCCCAGCATTTT. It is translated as CASSLRGQGPNQPQHF.

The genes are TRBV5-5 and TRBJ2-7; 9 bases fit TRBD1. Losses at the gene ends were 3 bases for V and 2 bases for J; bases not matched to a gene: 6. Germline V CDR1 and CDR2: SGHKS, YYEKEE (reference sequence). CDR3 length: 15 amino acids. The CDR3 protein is CASSSRDREAYEQYF. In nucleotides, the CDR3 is TGTGCCAGCAGCTCCCGGGACAGGGAAGCCTACGAGCAGTACTTC.

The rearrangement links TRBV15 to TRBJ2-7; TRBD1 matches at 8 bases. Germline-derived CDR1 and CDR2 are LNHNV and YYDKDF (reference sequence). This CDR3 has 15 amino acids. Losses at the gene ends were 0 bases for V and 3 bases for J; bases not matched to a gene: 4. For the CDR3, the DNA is TGTGCCACCAGCAGAGATCAGGGACAGGTCTACGAGCAGTACTTC. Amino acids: CATSRDQGQVYEQYF. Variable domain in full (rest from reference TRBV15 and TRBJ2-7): DAMVIQNPRYQVTQFGKPVTLSCSQTLNHNVMYWYQQKSSQAPKLLFHYYDKDFNNEADTPDNFQSRRPNTSFCFLDIRSPGLGDTAMYLCATSRDQGQVYEQYFGPGTRLTVT.

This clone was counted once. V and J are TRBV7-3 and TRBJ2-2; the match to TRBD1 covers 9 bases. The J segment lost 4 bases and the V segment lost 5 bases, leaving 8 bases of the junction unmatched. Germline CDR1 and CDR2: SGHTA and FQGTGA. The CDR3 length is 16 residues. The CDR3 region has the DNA TGTGCCAGCAGCAGAGACAGGGGGGGAGTCACCGGGGAGCTGTTTTTT. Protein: CASSRDRGGVTGELFF.

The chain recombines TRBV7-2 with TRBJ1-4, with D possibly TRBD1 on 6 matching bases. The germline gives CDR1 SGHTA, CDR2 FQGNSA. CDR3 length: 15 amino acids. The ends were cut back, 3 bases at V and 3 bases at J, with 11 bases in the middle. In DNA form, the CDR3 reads TGTGCCAGCAGCTTCAGGGGAAAAGCTAATGAAAAACTGTTTTTT. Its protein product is CASSFRGKANEKLFF.

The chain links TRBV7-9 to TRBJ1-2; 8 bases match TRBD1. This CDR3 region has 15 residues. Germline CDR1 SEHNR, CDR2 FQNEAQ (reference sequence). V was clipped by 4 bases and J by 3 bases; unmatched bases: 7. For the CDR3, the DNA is TGTGCCAGCAGCTCCGGGACAGGAAACGACTATGGCTACACCTTC. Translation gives CASSSGTGNDYGYTF.

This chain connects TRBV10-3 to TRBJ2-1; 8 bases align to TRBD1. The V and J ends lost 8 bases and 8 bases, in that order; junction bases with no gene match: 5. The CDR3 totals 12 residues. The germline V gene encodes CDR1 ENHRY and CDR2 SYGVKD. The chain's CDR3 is CAIESTGDEQFF. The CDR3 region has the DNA TGTGCCATCGAATCGACAGGGGATGAGCAGTTCTTC.

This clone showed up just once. The CDR3 protein is CASSAGQGPDEAFF. DNA for the CDR3: TGCGCCAGCAGCGCCGGACAGGGTCCGGATGAAGCTTTCTTT. This rearrangement joins TRBV5-1 to TRBJ1-1; 8 positions match TRBD1. Germline V gene sequence: CDR1 SGHRS, CDR2 YFSETQ. The length of the CDR3 is 14 residues. Losses at the gene ends were 4 bases for V and 7 bases for J; bases not matched to a gene: 9.

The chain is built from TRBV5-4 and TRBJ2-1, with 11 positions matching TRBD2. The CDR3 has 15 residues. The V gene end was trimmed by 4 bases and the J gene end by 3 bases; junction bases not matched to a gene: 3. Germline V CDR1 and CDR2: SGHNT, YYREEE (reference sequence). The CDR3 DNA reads TGTGCCAGCAGCATCGGACTAGCGGGCTACAATGAGCAGTTCTTC. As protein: CASSIGLAGYNEQFF.

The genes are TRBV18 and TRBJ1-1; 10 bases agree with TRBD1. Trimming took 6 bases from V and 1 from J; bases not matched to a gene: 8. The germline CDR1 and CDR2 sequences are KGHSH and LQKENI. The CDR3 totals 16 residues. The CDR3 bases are TGTGCCAGCTCTCGAACCGGGACAGGGGAGAACACTGAAGCTTTCTTT. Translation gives CASSRTGTGENTEAFF.

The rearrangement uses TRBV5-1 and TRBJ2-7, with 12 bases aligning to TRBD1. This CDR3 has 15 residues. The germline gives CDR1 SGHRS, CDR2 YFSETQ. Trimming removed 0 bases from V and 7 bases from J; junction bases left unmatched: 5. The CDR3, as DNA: TGCGCCAGCAGCTTGGAGGGACAGGGGGCTAGGGAGCAGTACTTC. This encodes CASSLEGQGAREQYF.

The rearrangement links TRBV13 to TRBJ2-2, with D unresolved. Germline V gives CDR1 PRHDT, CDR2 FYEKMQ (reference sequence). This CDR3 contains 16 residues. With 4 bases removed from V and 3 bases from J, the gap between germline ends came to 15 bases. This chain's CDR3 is CASSSTTDRDTGELFF. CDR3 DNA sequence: TGTGCCAGCAGCTCCACCACTGACCGGGACACCGGGGAGCTGTTTTTT. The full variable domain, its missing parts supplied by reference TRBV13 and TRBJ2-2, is AAGVIQSPRHLIKEKRETATLKCYPIPRHDTVYWYQQGPGQDPQFLISFYEKMQSDKGSIPDRFSAQQFSDYHSELNMSSLELGDSALYFCASSSTTDRDTGELFFGEGSRLTVL.

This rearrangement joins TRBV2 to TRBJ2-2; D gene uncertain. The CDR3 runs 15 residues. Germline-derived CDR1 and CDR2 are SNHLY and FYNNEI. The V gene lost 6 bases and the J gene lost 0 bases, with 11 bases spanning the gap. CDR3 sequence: CASSVRPANTGELFF. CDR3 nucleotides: TGTGCCAGCAGCGTCAGGCCCGCGAACACCGGGGAGCTGTTTTTT.

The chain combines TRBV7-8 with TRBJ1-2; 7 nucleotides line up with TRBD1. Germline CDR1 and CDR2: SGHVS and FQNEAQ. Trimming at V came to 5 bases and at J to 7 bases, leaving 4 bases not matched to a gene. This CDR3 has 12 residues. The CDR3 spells CASSTTGVGYTF. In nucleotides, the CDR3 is TGTGCCAGCAGCACTACAGGGGTTGGCTACACCTTC.

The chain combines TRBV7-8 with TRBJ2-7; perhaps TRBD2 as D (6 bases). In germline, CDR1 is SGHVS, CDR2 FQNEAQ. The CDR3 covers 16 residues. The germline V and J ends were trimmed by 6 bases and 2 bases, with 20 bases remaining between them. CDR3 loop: CASRAGGISFAYEQYF. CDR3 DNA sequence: TGTGCCAGCAGAGCGGGTGGGATAAGCTTCGCCTACGAGCAGTACTTC.

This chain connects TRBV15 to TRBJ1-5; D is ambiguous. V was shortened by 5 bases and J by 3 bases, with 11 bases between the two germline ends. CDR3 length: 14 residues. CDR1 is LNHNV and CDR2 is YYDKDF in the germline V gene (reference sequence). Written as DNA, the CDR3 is TGTGCCACCAGCTCGCGGAGAACCAATCAGCCCCAGCATTTT. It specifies CATSSRRTNQPQHF.

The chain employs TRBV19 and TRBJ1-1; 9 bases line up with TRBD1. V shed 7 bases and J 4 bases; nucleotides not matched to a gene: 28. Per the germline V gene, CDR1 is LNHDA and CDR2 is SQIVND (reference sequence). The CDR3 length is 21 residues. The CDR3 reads CASTPIWPFAQQGARTTEAFF. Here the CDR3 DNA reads TGTGCCAGTACCCCAATTTGGCCCTTCGCCCAACAGGGGGCAAGGACCACTGAAGCTTTCTTT.

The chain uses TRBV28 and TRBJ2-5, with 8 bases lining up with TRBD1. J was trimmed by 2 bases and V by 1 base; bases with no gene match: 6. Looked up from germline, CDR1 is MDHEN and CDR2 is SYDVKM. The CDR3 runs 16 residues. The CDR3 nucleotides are TGTGCCAGCAGTTTATACGGACAGGGACAACAAGAGACCCAGTACTTC. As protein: CASSLYGQGQQETQYF.

Written as DNA, the CDR3 is TGCGCCAGCAGCTCGACACAGAACACTGAAGCTTTCTTT. Amino acids: CASSSTQNTEAFF. The J gene is TRBJ1-1, the V gene TRBV5-1; D gene unclear. V was pared by 3 bases and J by 1 base, with 7 bases between. The CDR3 length is 13 residues. The germline gives CDR1 SGHRS, CDR2 YFSETQ.

The CDR3 sequence is CARPPRGGTKPQHF. In DNA, the CDR3 is TGTGCCAGGCCCCCTCGGGGGGGGACGAAGCCCCAGCATTTT. V gene TRBV6-5 combines with J gene TRBJ1-5, with a possible D match to TRBD1 (5 bases). Trimming took off 9 bases at V and 8 bases at J, with 20 bases between the two ends. The CDR3 length is 14 residues. CDR1 is MNHEY and CDR2 is SVGAGI in the germline V gene.

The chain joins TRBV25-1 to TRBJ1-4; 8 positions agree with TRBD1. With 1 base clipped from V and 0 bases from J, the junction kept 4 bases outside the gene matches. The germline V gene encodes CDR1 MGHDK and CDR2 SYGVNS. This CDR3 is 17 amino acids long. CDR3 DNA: TGTGCCAGCAGTGAATCCCCGACAGGGGCAACTAATGAAAAACTGTTTTTT. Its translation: CASSESPTGATNEKLFF.

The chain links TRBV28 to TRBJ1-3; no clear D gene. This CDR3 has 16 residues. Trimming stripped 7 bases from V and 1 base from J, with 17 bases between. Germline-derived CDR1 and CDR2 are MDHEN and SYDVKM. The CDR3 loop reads CASKSAADDSGNTIYF. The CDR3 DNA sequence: TGTGCCAGCAAAAGTGCGGCGGATGATTCTGGAAACACCATATATTTT.

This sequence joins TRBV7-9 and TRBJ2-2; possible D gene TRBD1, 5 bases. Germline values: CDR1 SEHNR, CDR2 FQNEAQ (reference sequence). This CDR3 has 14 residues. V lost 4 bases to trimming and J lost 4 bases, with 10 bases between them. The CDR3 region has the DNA TGTGCCAGCAGCTCCGACAGAACCACCGGGGAGCTGTTTTTT. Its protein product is CASSSDRTTGELFF.